A single sample gave rise to the 13 T cell receptor beta chains below, sequenced in a study of neurological immune-mediated disorders (dated by TCRdb to 2018 to 2020). What the time point label conveys for this sample: longitudinal time-point 3. The library was obtained by 5' RACE. The reads were generated on an Illumina HiSeq 2500. Using fastp at Q25 and MiXCR, TCRdb reprocessed the public reads and kept productive beta chains. Identical CDR3 protein sequences are pooled into one entry, listed with their most common genes and DNA. This sample holds about 50,000 distinct CDR3 sequences; 8% to 9% were observed only once. The ten largest clones take up roughly 2% of the sample. Sample: PBMCs. These receptor sequences come from a woman between 35 and 50 years old in good health.

This clonotype came up many times. This sequence joins TRBV6-2 or TRBV6-3 and TRBJ2-7; D is ambiguous. Germline values: CDR1 MNHEY, CDR2 SVGEGT. The CDR3 totals 15 residues. The V and J ends lost 7 bases and 6 bases respectively, with 22 bases between them. The DNA of the CDR3 is TGTGCCAGCACCAAACCAACTGAAGGTCGACCCGAGCAGTACTTC. It specifies CASTKPTEGRPEQYF.

This clonotype has ten or more counts. The chain links TRBV29-1 to TRBJ2-5; no definite D call. Trimming left V 6 bases short and J 5 bases short, with 13 bases between. Per the germline V gene, CDR1 is SQVTM and CDR2 is ANQGSEA. There are 12 residues in the CDR3. The CDR3 DNA follows: TGCAGCGTCACCTCAGTCGGGGAGACCCAGTACTTC. Amino acid sequence: CSVTSVGETQYF.

On this clonotype itself: This clone may be a read error of a much larger clone one base away. The chain carries TRBV7-2 and TRBJ2-6; D might be TRBD1 (5 bases). CDR1 is SGHTA, CDR2 FQGNSA, per germline. This CDR3 is 13 amino acids long. CDR3 DNA sequence: TGTGCCAGCAGCTTAGTTGGGGCCAACGTCCCGACTTTC. It translates to CASSLVGANVPTF.

This clonotype showed up many times. The chain recombines TRBV6-5 with TRBJ2-7; 7 bases fit TRBD1. The CDR3 is made up of 13 amino acids. Trimming removed 4 bases from V and 1 base from J; junction bases left unmatched: 1. Germline CDR1 reads MNHEY; CDR2 reads SVGAGI. CDR3 sequence: CASSWDSSYEQYF. The CDR3 DNA sequence: TGTGCCAGCAGTTGGGACAGTTCCTACGAGCAGTACTTC.

This clonotype has ten or more counts. The chain is built from TRBV7-3 and TRBJ2-3; 10 positions match TRBD2. V was pared by 0 bases and J by 3 bases, with 6 bases of the junction left unmatched. Germline V lookup: CDR1 SGHTA, CDR2 FQGTGA. The CDR3 runs 17 residues. The CDR3 region is CASSLTLAGIGTDTQYF. The CDR3 DNA follows: TGTGCCAGCAGCTTAACACTAGCGGGAATCGGTACAGATACGCAGTATTTT.

This clonotype was seen repeatedly, ten times or more. V and J are TRBV20-1 and TRBJ2-7, with D maybe TRBD1 (6 bases). This CDR3 contains 13 residues. The germline V gene has CDR1 DFQATT and CDR2 SNEGSKA (reference sequence). Trimming cost V 6 bases and J 3 bases, with 15 bases left between them. Here the CDR3 reads CSATGKNLYEQYF. The DNA for the CDR3 is TGCAGTGCGACAGGAAAAAATCTCTACGAGCAGTACTTC.

The rearrangement joins TRBV21-1 to TRBJ1-5. TRBV21-1 is labeled a pseudogene. The CDR3 has 20 amino acids. The chain's CDR3 is CASSLEGKEGWSQRNQPQHF. Written as DNA, the CDR3 is TGTGCCAGCAGCCTAGAGGGGAAGGAGGGATGGTCGCAAAGGAATCAGCCCCAGCATTTT.

This clonotype appeared many times. This sequence joins TRBV12-3 or TRBV12-4 and TRBJ1-5; D gene unclear. The V gene lost 3 bases and the J gene lost 7 bases, with 7 bases spanning the gap. This CDR3 is built from 12 residues. CDR3 sequence (DNA): TGTGCCAGCAGTTTCGGGTGGCAGCCCCAGCATTTT. As protein: CASSFGWQPQHF.

This clonotype was detected many times. V gene TRBV6-2 or TRBV6-3 combines with J gene TRBJ1-2; no reliable D call. With 10 bases removed from V and 4 bases from J, the gap between germline ends came to 10 bases. The CDR3 extends over 11 amino acids. CDR1 is MNHEY and CDR2 is SVGEGT in the germline V gene. The CDR3 DNA reads as TGTGCCACCCGACACAGCTATGGCTACACCTTC. As protein: CATRHSYGYTF.

This clonotype was picked up many times. CDR3 region: CSGDSGSLRDTQYF. The CDR3 DNA is TGCAGCGGCGACAGCGGGAGTCTGAGAGATACGCAGTATTTT. This chain connects TRBV29-1 to TRBJ2-3, with 8 positions matching TRBD2. The CDR3 has 14 amino acids. The junction had 11 bases not matched to a gene; V was cut back by 7 bases and J by 5 bases. The V gene's germline CDR1 is SQVTM and CDR2 ANQGSEA.

This clonotype has at least ten counts. The chain uses TRBV20-1 and TRBJ2-1, with D unresolved. Germline-derived CDR1 and CDR2 are DFQATT and SNEGSKA (reference sequence). The length of the CDR3 is 12 residues. V was trimmed by 0 bases and J by 10 bases, leaving 10 bases between them. CDR3 DNA sequence: TGCAGTGCTAGAGATATGACTGCCGAGCAGTTCTTC. Translated, it gives CSARDMTAEQFF.

This clonotype was seen at least ten times. V gene TRBV6-5 combines with J gene TRBJ1-1; no reliable D call. The germline V and J ends were trimmed by 5 bases and 1 base, with 11 bases remaining between them. Germline assignment: CDR1 MNHEY and CDR2 SVGAGI. This CDR3 has 14 residues. The CDR3 is CASSRGGRNTEAFF. The CDR3 DNA reads TGTGCCAGCAGTCGCGGAGGAAGGAACACTGAAGCTTTCTTT.

The table lists this clonotype with many counts. The V and J genes are TRBV7-2 and TRBJ1-5; 7 bases align to TRBD1. Trimming took 0 bases from V and 6 from J; bases not matched to a gene: 2. CDR1 is SGHTA and CDR2 is FQGNSA in the germline V gene. The length of the CDR3 is 14 residues. CDR3 loop: CASSLAQGSQPQHF. The CDR3 DNA sequence: TGTGCCAGCAGCTTAGCACAGGGGAGTCAGCCCCAGCATTTT.